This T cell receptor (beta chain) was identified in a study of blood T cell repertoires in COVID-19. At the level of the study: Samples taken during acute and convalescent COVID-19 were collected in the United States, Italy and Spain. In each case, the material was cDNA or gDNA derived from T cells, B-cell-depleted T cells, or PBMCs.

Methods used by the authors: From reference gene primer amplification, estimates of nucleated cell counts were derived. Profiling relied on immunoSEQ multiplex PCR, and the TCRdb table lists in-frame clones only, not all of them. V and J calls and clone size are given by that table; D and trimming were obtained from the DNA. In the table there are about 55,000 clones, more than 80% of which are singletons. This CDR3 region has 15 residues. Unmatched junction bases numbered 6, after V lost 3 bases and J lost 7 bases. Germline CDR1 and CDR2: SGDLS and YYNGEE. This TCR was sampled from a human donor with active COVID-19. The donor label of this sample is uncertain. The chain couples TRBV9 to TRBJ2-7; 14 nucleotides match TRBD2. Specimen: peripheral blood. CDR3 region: CASSGGTSGSWEQYF. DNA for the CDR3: TGTGCCAGCAGCGGCGGGACTAGCGGGAGTTGGGAGCAGTACTTC.